Listed here are 25 T cell receptor beta chains from one sample, sequenced in a study of cytomegalovirus exposure and HLA in healthy donors. This PCR relied on a set of 60 Vbeta primers and 13 Jbeta primers. The data were produced by immunoSEQ multiplex PCR, yet TCRdb's version contains in-frame clones alone and is incomplete. This table holds under 55,000 clones, approximately 72% found once. The sample comprised PBMCs. Receptors were obtained from a woman aged 45-59 years in good health and CMV-seronegative.

The chain carries TRBV6-5 and TRBJ2-5; 9 nucleotides agree with TRBD2. This CDR3 has 16 residues. Looked up from germline, CDR1 is MNHEY and CDR2 is SVGAGI. V gave up 0 bases and J gave up 2 bases; unmatched junction bases: 4. The DNA for the CDR3 is TGTGCCAGCAGTTACTCGACGACTAGCGGTCAAGAGACCCAGTACTTC. Translating gives CASSYSTTSGQETQYF.

In its sample, this clone was seen a few times. This rearrangement joins TRBV7-9 to TRBJ1-1; D not resolved. The germline V and J ends were trimmed by 2 bases and 2 bases, with 12 bases remaining between them. Germline values: CDR1 SEHNR, CDR2 FQNEAQ (reference sequence). The CDR3 totals 15 residues. This CDR3 is CASSLRLAENTEAFF. The CDR3 DNA reads as TGTGCCAGCAGCTTACGGTTAGCAGAAAACACTGAAGCTTTCTTT.

The chain has TRBV19 and TRBJ2-2, with 7 bases matching TRBD1. The CDR3 has 16 residues. Germline lookup yields CDR1 LNHDA and CDR2 SQIVND (reference sequence). V gave up 6 bases and J gave up 2 bases; unmatched junction bases: 9. The CDR3 here is CASSTTGAVNTGELFF. As DNA, the CDR3 is TGTGCCAGTAGCACCACAGGGGCCGTTAACACCGGGGAGCTGTTTTTT.

The rearrangement joins TRBV7-2 to TRBJ2-5, with D perhaps matching TRBD2 (7 bases). The CDR3 has 16 residues. The germline gives CDR1 SGHTA, CDR2 FQGNSA. V was trimmed by 4 bases and J by 2 bases, leaving 17 bases between them. In DNA, the CDR3 is TGTGCCAGCAGCTGGGGAGGGGGGGCGCGGCAAGAGACCCAGTACTTC. This codes for CASSWGGGARQETQYF.

The gene calls are TRBV28 and TRBJ2-5; D gene ambiguous. Germline loops: CDR1 MDHEN, CDR2 SYDVKM. The V gene lost 6 bases and the J gene lost 2 bases, with 19 bases spanning the gap. The CDR3 extends over 16 amino acids. CDR3 protein: CASRPVAMHAQETQYF. DNA of the CDR3: TGTGCCAGCAGACCAGTGGCCATGCATGCACAAGAGACCCAGTACTTC.

This chain connects TRBV11-2 to TRBJ2-1; 7 nucleotides line up with TRBD1. Trimming at V came to 5 bases and at J to 5 bases, leaving 6 bases not matched to a gene. The germline V gene has CDR1 SGHAT and CDR2 FQNNGV. The CDR3 runs 14 residues. The CDR3 reads CASSVRDRNNEQFF. The CDR3, as DNA: TGTGCCAGCAGCGTCCGGGACAGAAACAATGAGCAGTTCTTC.

This clone showed up just a few times. The rearrangement links TRBV30 to TRBJ1-5, with TRBD1 as a possible D gene (5 bases). This CDR3 is 13 amino acids long. The ends were cut back, 5 bases at V and 5 bases at J, with 13 bases in the middle. Germline CDR1 and CDR2: GTSNPN and SVGIG (reference sequence). Written as DNA, the CDR3 is TGTGCCTGGTCCGGGACTTATGATCAGCCCCAGCATTTT. It yields the protein CAWSGTYDQPQHF.

The V call is TRBV19, the J call TRBJ2-7; TRBD1 is a possible D gene (6 bases). V was clipped by 8 bases and J by 9 bases, with 8 bases between them. There are 9 residues in the CDR3. Germline lookup yields CDR1 LNHDA and CDR2 SQIVND (reference sequence). In DNA, the CDR3 is TGTGCCAGTCACAGGGTGCAGTACTTC. Its protein product is CASHRVQYF. The full variable domain, rest sourced from reference TRBV19 and TRBJ2-7, is DGGITQSPKYLFRKEGQNVTLSCEQNLNHDAMYWYRQDPGQGLRLIYYSQIVNDFQKGDIAEGYSVSREKKESFPLTVTSAQKNPTAFYLCASHRVQYFGPGTRLTVT.

The chain couples TRBV9 to TRBJ2-7; a weak D match, TRBD1 (6 bases). V was trimmed by 0 bases and J by 5 bases, leaving 15 bases between them. Germline loops: CDR1 SGDLS, CDR2 YYNGEE. The CDR3 extends over 15 amino acids. The CDR3 DNA reads as TGTGCCAGCAGCGTAGGTCTGGGGGCCTGGGACGAGCAGTACTTC. Its protein is CASSVGLGAWDEQYF. The complete variable domain, with remaining parts taken from reference TRBV9 and TRBJ2-7, reads DSGVTQTPKHLITATGQRVTLRCSPRSGDLSVYWYQQSLDQGLQFLIQYYNGEERAKGNILERFSAQQFPDLHSELNLSSLELGDSALYFCASSVGLGAWDEQYFGPGTRLTVT.

J is TRBJ1-6 and V is TRBV30; D might be TRBD1 (6 bases). CDR3 length equals 17 residues. V was trimmed by 2 bases and J by 8 bases, leaving 22 bases between them. Germline V gene lookup returns CDR1 GTSNPN and CDR2 SVGIG (reference sequence). The CDR3 sequence is CAWSPHYGGGGDSPLHF. For the CDR3, the DNA is TGTGCCTGGAGTCCCCATTACGGAGGGGGGGGCGATTCACCCCTCCACTTT.

This chain uses TRBV7-9 with TRBJ1-2; no clear D. Germline V gene sequence: CDR1 SEHNR, CDR2 FQNEAQ (reference sequence). This CDR3 region has 13 residues. The V end was cut by 5 bases, the J end by 4 bases, with 11 bases between. The CDR3 region has the DNA TGTGCCAGCAGCCCCCCCGAGGGCTATGGCTACACCTTC. Protein product: CASSPPEGYGYTF.

The chain carries TRBV5-1 and TRBJ2-3; 15 bases line up with TRBD2. V dropped 4 bases and J dropped 0; count of bases not matched to a gene: 6. The CDR3 extends over 18 amino acids. Germline V gene sequence: CDR1 SGHRS, CDR2 YFSETQ. The CDR3 reads CASSLGLAGGHSTDTQYF. The CDR3 DNA follows: TGCGCCAGCAGCCTGGGACTAGCGGGAGGTCATAGCACAGATACGCAGTATTTT.

The gene calls are TRBV5-1 and TRBJ2-1, with a possible D match to TRBD2 (6 bases). CDR3 length: 15 amino acids. The ends were cut back, 1 base at V and 0 bases at J, with 8 bases in the middle. Germline assignment: CDR1 SGHRS and CDR2 YFSETQ. The CDR3 region has the DNA TGCGCCAGCAGCTTGTCTAGCGCCTCCTACAATGAGCAGTTCTTC. This sequence encodes CASSLSSASYNEQFF.

The chain is built from TRBV5-6 and TRBJ1-5; the match to TRBD1 covers 9 bases. Germline-derived CDR1 and CDR2 are SGHDT and YYEEEE. This CDR3 contains 17 residues. V lost 4 bases, J lost 2 bases, and 10 bases stayed unmatched. The chain's CDR3 is CASSPSTGGIGNQPQHF. The CDR3 nucleotides are TGTGCCAGCAGCCCTAGTACAGGGGGCATCGGCAATCAGCCCCAGCATTTT.

The chain couples TRBV7-2 to TRBJ1-1; D is ambiguous. The CDR3 spans 13 residues. Germline V gives CDR1 SGHTA, CDR2 FQGNSA. The DNA for the CDR3 is TGTGCTACCAATAAGGAGTCGAACACTGAAGCTTTCTTT. Encoded protein: CATNKESNTEAFF.

V is TRBV7-2 and J is TRBJ1-1, with D maybe TRBD1 (6 bases). V was clipped by 4 bases and J by 2 bases, with 14 bases between them. Germline CDR1 reads SGHTA; CDR2 reads FQGNSA. This CDR3 is 15 amino acids long. CDR3 sequence (DNA): TGTGCCAGCAGCTACACAGGGACGCGCAACACTGAAGCTTTCTTT. The encoded protein is CASSYTGTRNTEAFF.

The chain carries TRBV7-9 and TRBJ1-1; TRBD1 might be the D (5 bases). Germline V lookup: CDR1 SEHNR, CDR2 FQNEAQ (reference sequence). Trimming cost V 1 base and J 10 bases, with 13 bases left between them. The CDR3 runs to 13 residues. The DNA of the CDR3 is TGTGCCAGCAGCTTAGGGGTTGAAAGGGGAGCTTTCTTT. The encoded protein is CASSLGVERGAFF.

This rearrangement joins TRBV18 to TRBJ2-7; D unresolved. Trimming pared 6 bases from V and 0 bases from J, leaving 9 bases between. The CDR3 consists of 13 residues. Per germline, CDR1 KGHSH and CDR2 LQKENI. The CDR3 bases are TGTGCCAGCTCGCAACTACGCTCCTACGAGCAGTACTTC. This gives the protein CASSQLRSYEQYF.

A single count supports this clone. V usage is TRBV7-9 and J usage is TRBJ2-3; TRBD1 agrees at 10 bases. The junction had 4 bases not matched to a gene; V was cut back by 0 bases and J by 4 bases. Per germline, CDR1 SEHNR and CDR2 FQNEAQ (reference sequence). The CDR3 runs to 16 residues. The CDR3 sequence is CASSLARGTGADTQYF. The CDR3 bases are TGTGCCAGCAGCTTAGCGCGGGGGACAGGGGCAGATACGCAGTATTTT.

A remark on this clone: This sample also contains other DNA sequences that code for the same CDR3. The rearrangement joins TRBV28 to TRBJ2-3, with 8 bases identical to TRBD1. Germline CDR1 is MDHEN and CDR2 is SYDVKM. The CDR3 spans 14 residues. Trimming took 2 bases from V and 4 from J; bases not matched to a gene: 2. The CDR3 DNA is TGTGCCAGCAGTTTAACAGGGGGAGCAGATACGCAGTATTTT. Translation: CASSLTGGADTQYF. Filled out from reference TRBV28 and TRBJ2-3, the complete variable domain reads DVKVTQSSRYLVKRTGEKVFLECVQDMDHENMFWYRQDPGLGLRLIYFSYDVKMKEKGDIPEGYSVSREKKERFSLILESASTNQTSMYLCASSLTGGADTQYFGPGTRLTVL.

CDR3 protein: CASLKGQGKGTEAFF. The CDR3 bases are TGTGCCAGTCTAAAGGGACAGGGGAAAGGCACTGAAGCTTTCTTT. The rearrangement uses TRBV19 and TRBJ1-1; TRBD1 agrees at 10 bases. The J segment lost 4 bases and the V segment lost 8 bases, leaving 10 bases of the junction unmatched. The CDR3 has 15 amino acids. Germline V CDR1 and CDR2: LNHDA, SQIVND (reference sequence).

This clone occurred a few times. This rearrangement joins TRBV5-4 to TRBJ1-2; D is ambiguous. Trimming cost V 4 bases and J 3 bases, with 10 bases left between them. Germline CDR1 is SGHNT and CDR2 is YYREEE (reference sequence). The CDR3 extends over 13 amino acids. CDR3 sequence reads: CASSRGRDYGYTF. The CDR3 DNA follows: TGTGCCAGCAGCCGCGGGCGAGACTATGGCTACACCTTC.

This clone was recorded only once. This chain uses TRBV28 with TRBJ1-5, with D unclear. CDR3 length: 13 amino acids. Trimming pared 8 bases from V and 5 bases from J, leaving 13 bases between. In germline, CDR1 is MDHEN, CDR2 SYDVKM. Written as DNA, the CDR3 is TGTGCCAGCTCTAATGAGAACTATCAGCCCCAGCATTTT. Translation: CASSNENYQPQHF.

The chain joins TRBV6-5 to TRBJ1-3; 7 nucleotides align to TRBD1. The germline gives CDR1 MNHEY, CDR2 SVGAGI. The CDR3 loop spans 15 amino acids. The V and J ends lost 0 bases and 3 bases, in that order; junction bases with no gene match: 2. CDR3 bases: TGTGCCAGCAGTTACTCGACAGGGATTGGAAACACCATATATTTT. This translates into CASSYSTGIGNTIYF.

V gene TRBV6-8 combines with J gene TRBJ1-6; D gene uncertain. Germline CDR1 MNHGY, CDR2 SAAAGT. This CDR3 is 15 amino acids long. V was shortened by 7 bases and J by 10 bases, with 20 bases between the two germline ends. This CDR3 is CASKATGRFGSPLHF. As DNA, the CDR3 is TGTGCCAGCAAAGCGACGGGGAGATTTGGGTCACCCCTCCACTTT.